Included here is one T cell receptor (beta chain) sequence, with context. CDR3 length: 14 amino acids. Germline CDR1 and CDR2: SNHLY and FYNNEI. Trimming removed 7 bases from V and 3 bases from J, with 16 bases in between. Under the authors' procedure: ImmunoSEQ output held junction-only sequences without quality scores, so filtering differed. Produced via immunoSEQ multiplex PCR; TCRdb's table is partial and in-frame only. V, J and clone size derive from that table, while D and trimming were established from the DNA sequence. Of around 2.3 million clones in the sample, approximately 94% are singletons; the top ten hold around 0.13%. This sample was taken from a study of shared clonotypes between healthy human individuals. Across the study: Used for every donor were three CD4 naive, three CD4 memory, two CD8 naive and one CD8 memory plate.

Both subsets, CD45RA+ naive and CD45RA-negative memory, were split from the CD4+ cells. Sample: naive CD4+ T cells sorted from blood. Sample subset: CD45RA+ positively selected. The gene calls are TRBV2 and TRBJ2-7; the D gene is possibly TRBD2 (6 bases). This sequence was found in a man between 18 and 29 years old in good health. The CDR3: CASTYGTLGYEQYF. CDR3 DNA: TGTGCCAGCACCTACGGGACTCTTGGCTACGAGCAGTACTTC.